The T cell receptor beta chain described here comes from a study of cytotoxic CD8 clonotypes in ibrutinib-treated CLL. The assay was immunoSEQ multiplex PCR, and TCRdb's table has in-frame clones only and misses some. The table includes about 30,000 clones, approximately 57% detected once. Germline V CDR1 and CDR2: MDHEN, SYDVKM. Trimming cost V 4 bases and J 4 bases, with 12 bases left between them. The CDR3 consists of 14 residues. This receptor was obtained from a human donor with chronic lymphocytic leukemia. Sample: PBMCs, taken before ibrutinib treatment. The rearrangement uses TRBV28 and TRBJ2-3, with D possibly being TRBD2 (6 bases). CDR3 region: CASSSFTSSDTQYF. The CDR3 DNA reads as TGTGCCAGCAGTTCCTTTACTAGCTCAGATACGCAGTATTTT.